This T cell receptor (beta chain) was sequenced during a study of T-cell memory formation after mild COVID-19. Findings and caveats of the study: CD8+ contracting clones occupied EMRA, while CD4+ ones occupied mainly CM and EM. Some responding clones appeared in pre-infection memory, suggesting cross-reactive memory joined. Clones that shrank (day 15 to 85) were balanced CD4/CD8, whereas later expanders leaned CD4+.

The CDR3 is 21 amino acids. CDR1 is LGHNA, CDR2 YSLEER, per germline. V was shortened by 0 bases and J by 3 bases, with 29 bases between the two germline ends. This clonotype has a handful of counts. Its antigen is still unknown. Researchers used 5'RACE with constant-segment primers to make TCR alpha and TCR beta cDNA libraries that carry sample barcodes and UMIs. TCRdb re-called the 5' RACE reads with MiXCR, one entry per CDR3 protein. The sample lists about 340,000 distinct CDR3 sequences; about an eighth were seen once. Sequenced: PBMCs or a T cell subset sorted from them (not recorded which). The chain has TRBV4-3 and TRBJ2-5, with D hard to call. The sequence was collected from a man between 18 and 35 years old who had mild COVID-19 (a few samples of this study predate the infection). Cell type and time point are not known. CDR3 in DNA: TGCGCCAGCAGCCAAGAAATCTGGGCGGCCACAATGAATTTTGGTAAAGAGACCCAGTACTTC. It encodes CASSQEIWAATMNFGKETQYF.